A single sample is the source of the 14 T cell receptor beta chains below, sequenced in a study of T cells in Graves' hyperthyroidism and ophthalmopathy. TCR beta CDR3 regions were amplified from RNA transcripts. HTBI primers were used for first-round RT-PCR of the TCR CDR3. Using its own MiXCR run on the multiplex PCR reads, TCRdb lists one record per CDR3 protein. The sample lists about 640,000 distinct CDR3 sequences, roughly 20% seen once, with 30% to 40% in the top ten. The sequencing input was blood. Receptor source: a man aged 30-40 years with Graves' ophthalmopathy.

This clonotype has a count of ten or more. The CDR3 DNA reads as TGTGCCAGCAGAGGGACAGGGGTATATCAGCCCCAGCATTTT. This gives the protein CASRGTGVYQPQHF. The rearrangement uses TRBV28 and TRBJ1-5; 10 bases line up with TRBD1. The CDR3 consists of 14 residues. The V gene's germline CDR1 is MDHEN and CDR2 SYDVKM. V dropped 6 bases and J dropped 5; count of bases not matched to a gene: 4.

The chain is built from TRBV24-1 and TRBJ2-7, with a weak D call TRBD1 (6 bases). This CDR3 region has 15 residues. Looked up from germline, CDR1 is KGHDR and CDR2 is SFDVKD. Trimming removed 3 bases from V and 6 bases from J, with 17 bases in between. This chain's CDR3 is CATSDPIGTPGEQYF. CDR3 bases: TGTGCCACCAGTGATCCTATCGGGACACCTGGCGAGCAGTACTTC.

This clonotype was seen repeatedly, ten times or more. V and J are TRBV7-8 and TRBJ2-1, with 7 positions matching TRBD2. Germline V gene sequence: CDR1 SGHVS, CDR2 FQNEAQ. The V gene end was trimmed by 6 bases and the J gene end by 5 bases; junction bases not matched to a gene: 10. CDR3 size: 15 residues. The CDR3 loop is CASRTLAGANNEQFF. The CDR3 coding sequence is TGTGCCAGCAGGACCCTTGCGGGAGCGAACAATGAGCAGTTCTTC.

At least ten counts were recorded for this clonotype. This chain uses TRBV28 with TRBJ1-2; TRBD1 might be the D (6 bases). The germline CDR1 and CDR2 sequences are MDHEN and SYDVKM. This CDR3 region has 14 residues. Deletions cut 7 bases from V and 5 bases from J, with 17 bases between. CDR3 sequence reads: CASTGGQTLYGYTF. Written as DNA, the CDR3 is TGTGCCAGCACCGGTGGACAGACACTATATGGCTACACCTTC.

The rearrangement uses TRBV7-9 and TRBJ1-5; D is possibly TRBD1 (5 bases). The V end lost 9 bases, the J end lost 2 bases, and 14 bases lay between the germline ends. The CDR3 loop spans 14 amino acids. Germline-derived CDR1 and CDR2 are SEHNR and FQNEAQ (reference sequence). The CDR3 region has the DNA TGTGCCAGTTCGGGCCCCAGGGGCAATCAGCCCCAGCATTTT. Its protein product is CASSGPRGNQPQHF.

This clonotype was counted between two and nine times. The chain has TRBV6-2 or TRBV6-3 and TRBJ2-1, with D unresolved. This CDR3 is 15 amino acids long. Germline assignment: CDR1 MNHEY and CDR2 SVGEGT. With 0 bases removed from V and 3 bases from J, the gap between germline ends came to 9 bases. The CDR3 is CASSYSETNYNEQFF. CDR3 coding DNA: TGTGCCAGCAGTTACTCTGAGACCAACTACAATGAGCAGTTCTTC.

In this sample, this clonotype turned up a few times. The chain joins TRBV2 to TRBJ2-5; 15 bases are a match to TRBD2. The CDR3 runs to 15 residues. Germline lookup yields CDR1 SNHLY and CDR2 FYNNEI. J lost 5 bases, V lost 5 bases, and 3 bases had no gene match. CDR3 residues: CASSWTSGGGETQYF. The CDR3 nucleotides read TGTGCCAGCAGTTGGACTAGCGGGGGGGGGGAGACCCAGTACTTC.

The chain joins TRBV19 to TRBJ2-3; 8 bases are shared with TRBD2. This CDR3 spans 15 amino acids. Germline CDR1 reads LNHDA; CDR2 reads SQIVND (reference sequence). The V and J ends lost 7 bases and 1 base, in that order; junction bases with no gene match: 7. Here the CDR3 DNA reads TGTGCCAGTACCCGAGCGGGAGTGGGCACAGATACGCAGTATTTT. The encoded protein is CASTRAGVGTDTQYF. The variable domain in full, with the rest retrieved from reference TRBV19 and TRBJ2-3, is DGGITQSPKYLFRKEGQNVTLSCEQNLNHDAMYWYRQDPGQGLRLIYYSQIVNDFQKGDIAEGYSVSREKKESFPLTVTSAQKNPTAFYLCASTRAGVGTDTQYFGPGTRLTVL.

This clonotype was seen more than once but under ten times. The chain has TRBV20-1 and TRBJ2-1, with 9 positions matching TRBD2. Trimming removed 5 bases from V and 6 bases from J; junction bases left unmatched: 8. The CDR3 spans 14 residues. Germline V gene lookup returns CDR1 DFQATT and CDR2 SNEGSKA (reference sequence). CDR3 residues: CSARGGGGSNEQFF. CDR3 bases: TGCAGTGCTCGGGGCGGGGGGGGGAGCAATGAGCAGTTCTTC.

This clonotype was observed a handful of times. This sequence joins TRBV28 and TRBJ2-7, with D perhaps TRBD1 (6 bases). Deletions cut 6 bases from V and 3 bases from J, with 18 bases between. This CDR3 has 15 amino acids. Germline V gene lookup returns CDR1 MDHEN and CDR2 SYDVKM. The CDR3 loop is CASSSRGRGGYEQYF. Here the CDR3 DNA reads TGTGCCAGCAGCTCTCGCGGCAGAGGGGGCTACGAGCAGTACTTC.

The chain joins TRBV9 to TRBJ2-5, with no clear D. Trimming took off 3 bases at V and 7 bases at J, with 13 bases between the two ends. The germline CDR1 and CDR2 sequences are SGDLS and YYNGEE. The CDR3 length is 13 residues. For the CDR3, the DNA is TGTGCCAGCAGCGGGAGTTCGGACGTGACCCAGTACTTC. Translating gives CASSGSSDVTQYF.

The chain joins TRBV14 to TRBJ1-2; 8 bases fit TRBD1. Germline V CDR1 and CDR2: SGHDN, FVKESK. The junction had 10 bases not matched to a gene; V was cut back by 4 bases and J by 3 bases. The CDR3 spans 16 residues. The CDR3 nucleotides read TGTGCCAGCAGCCTCTCTACTTGGACAGGGTACTATGGCTACACCTTC. It translates to CASSLSTWTGYYGYTF.

This clonotype has a count of ten or more. V usage is TRBV3-1 and J usage is TRBJ2-1, with D uncertain. This CDR3 spans 12 amino acids. CDR1 and CDR2 (germline): LGHDT, YNNKEL (reference sequence). The germline V and J ends were trimmed by 2 bases and 8 bases, with 7 bases remaining between them. Written as DNA, the CDR3 is TGTGCCAGCAGCCAAACTCCCCATGAGCAGTTCTTC. As protein: CASSQTPHEQFF.

This clonotype was recorded many times. The V gene is TRBV28, the J gene TRBJ1-1; 10 bases match TRBD1. This CDR3 has 15 residues. The germline gives CDR1 MDHEN, CDR2 SYDVKM. The V gene end was trimmed by 4 bases and the J gene end by 3 bases; junction bases not matched to a gene: 5. CDR3 nucleotide sequence: TGTGCCAGCAGTTCCCCCGGGACAGGGGACACTGAAGCTTTCTTT. Translating gives CASSSPGTGDTEAFF.